These 18 T cell receptor beta chains were all obtained from the same sample, sequenced in a study of cytomegalovirus exposure and HLA in healthy donors. The PCR was carried out with 60 Vbeta primers and 13 Jbeta primers. Sequencing was performed with immunoSEQ multiplex PCR; in TCRdb, only in-frame clones are kept and a portion is missing. The data hold approximately 67,000 clones, with about two thirds observed a single time. The sequenced sample was PBMCs. Every receptor here comes from a woman under 40 in good health and CMV-seronegative.

This clone was detected a few times. The J gene is TRBJ1-1, the V gene TRBV19; a possible D gene is TRBD1 (5 bases). This CDR3 has 13 residues. V dropped 5 bases and J dropped 1 base, with 8 bases sitting between them. In germline, CDR1 is LNHDA, CDR2 SQIVND (reference sequence). The CDR3 loop reads CASSQQGNTEAFF. The CDR3 nucleotides are TGTGCCAGTAGTCAGCAGGGGAACACTGAAGCTTTCTTT.

Only a few counts were recorded for this clone. The rearrangement joins TRBV6-6 to TRBJ1-3, with 8 bases aligning to TRBD1. Germline loops: CDR1 MNHNY, CDR2 SVGAGI (reference sequence). The CDR3 runs 14 residues. Unmatched junction bases numbered 3, after V lost 6 bases and J lost 2 bases. For the CDR3, the DNA is TGTGCCAGCAGCGGACAGGGCACTGGAAACACCATATATTTT. It codes for CASSGQGTGNTIYF.

This clone has a handful of counts. The chain is built from TRBV18 and TRBJ1-3; 7 bases line up with TRBD1. Germline CDR1 KGHSH, CDR2 LQKENI. The V gene end was trimmed by 0 bases and the J gene end by 2 bases; junction bases not matched to a gene: 4. This CDR3 contains 16 residues. The CDR3 region has the DNA TGTGCCAGCTCACCACCGGCAGGGGGGACTGGAAACACCATATATTTT. Its protein is CASSPPAGGTGNTIYF.

This clone has more than one count but fewer than ten. The chain recombines TRBV4-1 with TRBJ1-2; D gene ambiguous. Germline-derived CDR1 and CDR2 are MGHRA and YSYEKL. This CDR3 contains 15 residues. Trimming left V 0 bases short and J 3 bases short, with 11 bases between. CDR3 sequence reads: CASSQDFPRDYGYTF. CDR3 nucleotide sequence: TGCGCCAGCAGCCAAGATTTCCCGAGGGACTATGGCTACACCTTC.

The chain carries TRBV6-7 and TRBJ1-5; 8 bases match TRBD1. TRBV6-7 is known as an ORF, though its function is uncertain. The junction had 10 bases not matched to a gene; V was cut back by 8 bases and J by 7 bases. This CDR3 spans 14 amino acids. The CDR3 region is CASPRPQGGQPQHF. The DNA of the CDR3 is TGTGCCAGCCCTCGCCCACAGGGGGGGCAGCCCCAGCATTTT.

The V and J genes are TRBV5-8 and TRBJ2-5; no definite D call. The CDR3 totals 14 residues. V was shortened by 0 bases and J by 5 bases, with 11 bases between the two germline ends. The germline V gene has CDR1 SGHTS and CDR2 YDEGEE. The CDR3 coding sequence is TGTGCCAGCAGCTTGGATCCGCCTCGGGAGACCCAGTACTTC. Encoded protein: CASSLDPPRETQYF.

The chain combines TRBV7-9 with TRBJ2-5, with D tentatively TRBD2 (6 bases). V shed 8 bases and J shed 5 bases, with 21 bases lying between them. CDR1 and CDR2 (germline): SEHNR, FQNEAQ (reference sequence). The CDR3 length is 15 residues. The CDR3 sequence is CASSWGDPAVETQYF. CDR3 nucleotides: TGTGCCAGCTCCTGGGGGGACCCGGCAGTTGAGACCCAGTACTTC.

This chain links TRBV21-1 with TRBJ2-7; TRBD2 was called by the table and not checked on the DNA. TRBV21-1 is given as a pseudogene. This CDR3 region has 16 residues. DNA of the CDR3: TGTGCCAGCAGCATCAACGACGGATTGAGAGGCTACGAGCAGTACTTC. Its protein product is CASSINDGLRGYEQYF.

The rearrangement links TRBV30 to TRBJ2-3; D might be TRBD1 (6 bases). The CDR3 has 18 amino acids. V was shortened by 0 bases and J by 1 base, with 20 bases between the two germline ends. CDR1 is GTSNPN and CDR2 is SVGIG in the germline V gene (reference sequence). In DNA, the CDR3 is TGTGCCTGGAGTGTACAGGGATCACTAAGGAGTCGCACAGATACGCAGTATTTT. It specifies CAWSVQGSLRSRTDTQYF.

This clone was recorded only once. The chain employs TRBV18 and TRBJ2-1, with D tentatively TRBD2 (5 bases). CDR1 and CDR2 (germline): KGHSH, LQKENI. The ends were cut back, 11 bases at V and 6 bases at J, with 14 bases in the middle. CDR3 length: 12 residues. Here the CDR3 DNA reads TGTGCCGGCCGTACTAGTCTCAATGAGCAGTTCTTC. This translates into CAGRTSLNEQFF.

This clone has just one count. CDR3 residues: CASSLILEDDEQYF. The CDR3 coding sequence is TGTGCCAGCAGTCTAATACTGGAGGACGACGAGCAGTACTTC. The chain couples TRBV27 to TRBJ2-7; a possible D gene is TRBD2 (5 bases). The germline V and J ends were trimmed by 5 bases and 5 bases, with 16 bases remaining between them. Germline V gene sequence: CDR1 MNHEY, CDR2 SMNVEV (reference sequence). The CDR3 has 14 amino acids.

A few counts support this clone. This sequence joins TRBV4-1 and TRBJ1-2; D may be TRBD1 (5 bases). Per the germline V gene, CDR1 is MGHRA and CDR2 is YSYEKL. CDR3 length: 15 residues. V lost 0 bases and J 6 bases, leaving 14 bases between the germline ends. The CDR3 loop is CASSQERLARDGYTF. In DNA form, the CDR3 reads TGCGCCAGCAGCCAAGAAAGACTGGCCAGGGATGGCTACACCTTC.

This chain links TRBV2 with TRBJ1-4, with 9 bases lining up with TRBD1. J gave up 7 bases and V 9 bases, and 6 bases lay outside the gene matches. The CDR3 is made up of 13 amino acids. Per the germline V gene, CDR1 is SNHLY and CDR2 is FYNNEI. The CDR3 region is CASGQGSSEKLFF. The CDR3 bases are TGTGCCAGTGGACAGGGGAGCAGTGAAAAACTGTTTTTT.

This clone was seen a single time. DNA of the CDR3: TGTGCCAGCGGCGGGGGCAGTGAAGCTTTCTTT. Translation gives CASGGGSEAFF. The chain is built from TRBV4-2 and TRBJ1-1, with a tentative D call TRBD1 (6 bases). V was pared by 8 bases and J by 7 bases, with 11 bases between. Germline V gene lookup returns CDR1 LGHNA and CDR2 YNFKEQ. This CDR3 comprises 11 residues.

The rearrangement joins TRBV28 to TRBJ2-7; TRBD2 matches 13 bases. The CDR3 sequence is 16 residues long. The V gene's germline CDR1 is MDHEN and CDR2 SYDVKM. V dropped 6 bases and J dropped 7; count of bases not matched to a gene: 12. The CDR3 sequence: CASRLVETSGGAEQYF. The CDR3 nucleotides are TGTGCCAGCAGGCTGGTGGAAACTAGCGGGGGGGCGGAGCAGTACTTC.

The rearrangement joins TRBV7-6 to TRBJ2-3, with 8 nucleotides matching TRBD2. V dropped 5 bases and J dropped 7; count of bases not matched to a gene: 8. Germline V gives CDR1 SGHVS, CDR2 FNYEAQ. This CDR3 is built from 14 residues. The DNA of the CDR3 is TGTGCCAGCAGCGCCCTGCGGGGGGCCTATACGCAGTATTTT. Its protein product is CASSALRGAYTQYF.

The rearrangement uses TRBV7-6 and TRBJ2-1; D may be TRBD1 (5 bases). V lost 3 bases, J lost 4 bases, and 16 bases lay in between. This CDR3 region has 16 residues. The V gene's germline CDR1 is SGHVS and CDR2 FNYEAQ. CDR3 protein: CASSFHGQTKYNEQFF. The CDR3 nucleotides read TGTGCCAGCAGCTTCCATGGACAAACAAAATACAATGAGCAGTTCTTC.

The gene calls are TRBV5-4 and TRBJ2-7, with 9 bases matching TRBD1. The CDR3 contains 14 residues. After removal of 4 bases from V and 0 bases from J, the junction contained 2 bases not matched to a gene. Germline V CDR1 and CDR2: SGHNT, YYREEE (reference sequence). In DNA, the CDR3 is TGTGCCAGCAGCCCGGGACAGGGCTCCTACGAGCAGTACTTC. This codes for CASSPGQGSYEQYF. Based on the CDR3 plus reference TRBV5-4 and TRBJ2-7, the full variable domain is ETGVTQSPTHLIKTRGQQVTLRCSSQSGHNTVSWYQQALGQGPQFIFQYYREEENGRGNFPPRFSGLQFPNYSSELNVNALELDDSALYLCASSPGQGSYEQYFGPGTRLTVT.